The clone carrying this T cell receptor (beta chain) occurred once. Extracted RNA was reverse transcribed into cDNA, the sequencing template. Method: immunoSEQ multiplex PCR; TCRdb's copy keeps in-frame clones and lacks some. This table holds almost 250,000 clones, around 67% found once. The data originate from a study of CD8+ T cells in alopecia areata. This CDR3 spans 17 amino acids. V lost 0 bases, J lost 0 bases, and 7 bases stayed unmatched. Germline V CDR1 and CDR2: MGHRA, YSYEKL. This sample comprised CD4+ T cells sorted from blood, obtained at week 0. The chain recombines TRBV4-1 with TRBJ2-7, with 8 bases that match TRBD1. The sequence derives from a human donor with alopecia areata. In nucleotides, the CDR3 is TGCGCCAGCAGCCAAGACCTACCCGGGACAGGCTCCTACGAGCAGTACTTC. Translating it yields CASSQDLPGTGSYEQYF.